This T cell receptor (beta chain) was recorded in a study of CD8+ T cells in alopecia areata. Overall study: Treated patients were dosed with oral tofacitinib, taking 5 to 10 mg twice daily.

With 1 base removed from V and 8 bases from J, the gap between germline ends came to 14 bases. The CDR3 totals 14 residues. Germline-derived CDR1 and CDR2 are LGHNA and YSLEER. Extracted RNA was reverse transcribed, and the resulting cDNA served as sequencing template. Some clones are missing from TCRdb's copy, which holds only in-frame ones; the method was immunoSEQ multiplex PCR. The sample shows some 100,000 clones, around two fifths of them seen only once. This clone was counted a single time. The gene calls are TRBV4-3 and TRBJ1-2; D is undetermined. The sample comprised CD4+ T cells sorted from blood. This TCR came from a human donor with alopecia areata. In DNA, the CDR3 is TGCGCCAGCAGCCAAGTCAGTCAGGTGGGGGGCTACACCTTC. Encoded protein: CASSQVSQVGGYTF.